The 13 T cell receptor beta chains presented below share a single source sample, sequenced in a study of CD8+ T cells in alopecia areata. Treatment defined: oral pan-JAK inhibitor, 5-10 mg twice daily. The authors extracted RNA and reverse transcribed it into cDNA as the sequencing template. Sequencing was performed with immunoSEQ multiplex PCR; in TCRdb, only in-frame clones are kept and a portion is missing. The table has about 270,000 clones, roughly 63% seen once. Here the sequenced sample was CD4+ T cells sorted from blood, taken between weeks 51 and 54, from a patient treated with tofacitinib. These receptors were obtained from a human donor with alopecia areata.

The chain couples TRBV11-2 to TRBJ1-1, with D perhaps TRBD1 (5 bases). CDR3 length: 16 residues. The germline gives CDR1 SGHAT, CDR2 FQNNGV. The germline V and J ends were trimmed by 7 bases and 0 bases, with 18 bases remaining between them. In DNA form, the CDR3 reads TGTGCCAGCACCGGTTTGGCCTCAGGGCTGAACACTGAAGCTTTCTTT. It specifies CASTGLASGLNTEAFF. Variable domain in full (rest from reference TRBV11-2 and TRBJ1-1): EAGVAQSPRYKIIEKRQSVAFWCNPISGHATLYWYQQILGQGPKLLIQFQNNGVVDDSQLPKDRFSAERLKGVDSTLKIQPAKLEDSAVYLCASTGLASGLNTEAFFGQGTRLTVV.

This chain uses TRBV4-3 with TRBJ2-7; 8 bases line up with TRBD2. This CDR3 is 14 amino acids long. Germline V gene sequence: CDR1 LGHNA, CDR2 YSLEER. V shed 4 bases and J 4 bases; nucleotides not matched to a gene: 6. DNA for the CDR3: TGCGCCAGCAGCCCCACTAGCGGAGATTACGAGCAGTACTTC. Encoded protein: CASSPTSGDYEQYF.

The J gene is TRBJ1-2, the V gene TRBV29-1, with unresolved D. V was trimmed by 7 bases and J by 2 bases, leaving 17 bases between them. Germline V gene data show CDR1 as SQVTM and CDR2 as ANQGSEA. The CDR3 spans 14 residues. CDR3 coding DNA: TGCAGCGCCCATGAGTATAAACCCAACTATGGCTACACCTTC. Amino acids: CSAHEYKPNYGYTF. The full variable domain, completed using reference TRBV29-1 and TRBJ1-2, is SAVISQKPSRDICQRGTSLTIQCQVDSQVTMMFWYRQQPGQSLTLIATANQGSEATYESGFVIDKFPISRPNLTFSTLTVSNMSPEDSSIYLCSAHEYKPNYGYTFGSGTRLTVV.

The rearrangement uses TRBV30 and TRBJ2-6, with D perhaps matching TRBD1 or TRBD2 (6 bases each). V was clipped by 2 bases and J by 2 bases, with 19 bases between them. The CDR3 is made up of 18 amino acids. Germline loops: CDR1 GTSNPN, CDR2 SVGIG (reference sequence). The CDR3 here is CAWSLVGAGGAGANVLTF. In DNA, the CDR3 is TGTGCCTGGAGTCTAGTGGGCGCCGGGGGCGCTGGGGCCAACGTCCTGACTTTC.

The V call is TRBV29-1, the J call TRBJ2-2; D possibly matches TRBD1 or TRBD2 (5 bases each). The CDR3 runs to 14 residues. Trimming took off 7 bases at V and 1 base at J, with 13 bases between the two ends. The germline V gene has CDR1 SQVTM and CDR2 ANQGSEA. CDR3 sequence: CSGGTDLNTGELFF. For the CDR3, the DNA is TGCAGCGGGGGGACGGATTTGAACACCGGGGAGCTGTTTTTT.

This clone was detected a few times. The chain is built from TRBV18 and TRBJ2-7; D is undetermined. Trimming removed 3 bases from V and 2 bases from J, with 5 bases in between. From germline, CDR1 is KGHSH and CDR2 LQKENI. The CDR3 extends over 12 amino acids. The CDR3 region has the DNA TGTGCCAGCTCACCGTCTGCCTACGAGCAGTACTTC. It specifies CASSPSAYEQYF.

The CDR3 loop reads CASSGSHFAGGCQPQHF. CDR3 DNA sequence: TGTGCCAGCAGTGGGAGTCATTTTGCAGGGGGCTGTCAGCCCCAGCATTTT. The chain recombines TRBV25-1 with TRBJ1-5; TRBD1 agrees at 8 bases. This CDR3 spans 17 amino acids. The germline V gene encodes CDR1 MGHDK and CDR2 SYGVNS. V lost 4 bases, J lost 6 bases, and 14 bases stayed unmatched.

There are a few counts of this clone. The chain joins TRBV27 to TRBJ2-3, with D maybe TRBD2 (5 bases). In germline, CDR1 is MNHEY, CDR2 SMNVEV (reference sequence). V was clipped by 3 bases and J by 4 bases, with 8 bases between them. This CDR3 comprises 13 residues. The CDR3 nucleotides are TGTGCCAGCAGTTTCTGGGGAGCAGATACGCAGTATTTT. This gives the protein CASSFWGADTQYF.

The chain carries TRBV15 and TRBJ2-1, with 8 bases that match TRBD2. Germline V gene data show CDR1 as LNHNV and CDR2 as YYDKDF (reference sequence). Unmatched junction bases numbered 15, after V lost 7 bases and J lost 4 bases. The CDR3 covers 17 residues. The CDR3, as DNA: TGTGCCACCACCCCCGGGAAAGCGGGGGCGAGGTACAATGAGCAGTTCTTC. Its translation is CATTPGKAGARYNEQFF.

The chain has TRBV18 and TRBJ1-3; the D is unclear. The ends were cut back, 3 bases at V and 4 bases at J, with 16 bases in the middle. The CDR3 spans 16 residues. Germline assignment: CDR1 KGHSH and CDR2 LQKENI. CDR3 sequence reads: CASSPPVGRLGNTIYF. The CDR3 DNA follows: TGTGCCAGCTCACCGCCTGTAGGGCGGTTGGGAAACACCATATATTTT.

The J gene is TRBJ1-2, the V gene TRBV30; D is possibly TRBD1 (5 bases). This CDR3 contains 12 residues. Trimming cost V 4 bases and J 8 bases, with 14 bases left between them. From germline, CDR1 is GTSNPN and CDR2 SVGIG (reference sequence). Here the CDR3 reads CAWTRGYEGYTF. CDR3 nucleotides: TGTGCCTGGACCCGGGGGTACGAAGGCTACACCTTC.

The genes are TRBV30 and TRBJ2-2, with a weak D call TRBD1 (5 bases). The CDR3 runs to 13 residues. V lost 6 bases to trimming and J lost 5 bases, with 13 bases between them. In germline, CDR1 is GTSNPN, CDR2 SVGIG (reference sequence). CDR3 sequence: CACQGSGTGELFF. The CDR3 coding sequence is TGTGCCTGTCAGGGTTCGGGTACCGGGGAGCTGTTTTTT. The full variable domain, in which reference TRBV30 and TRBJ2-2 provide the parts outside the CDR3, is SQTIHQWPATLVQPVGSPLSLECTVEGTSNPNLYWYRQAAGRGLQLLFYSVGIGQISSEVPQNLSASRPQDRQFILSSKKLLLSDSGFYLCACQGSGTGELFFGEGSRLTVL.

This clone was detected a few times. The identical CDR3 is also encoded by other nucleotide sequences in the sample. This chain links TRBV7-2 with TRBJ2-1, with a weak D call TRBD2 (6 bases). CDR3 size: 15 residues. Germline CDR1 SGHTA, CDR2 FQGNSA. The ends were cut back, 3 bases at V and 0 bases at J, with 9 bases in the middle. The CDR3, as DNA: TGTGCCAGCAGCTTGGCCGGGAGCTCCTACAATGAGCAGTTCTTC. It specifies CASSLAGSSYNEQFF.